This T cell receptor beta chain was captured in a study of blood T cell repertoires in COVID-19 (dated by TCRdb to 2018 to 2021). With respect to the entire study: Collaborator samples came from the United States, Italy and Spain and covered acute and convalescent phases of COVID-19. Where available, HLA class I and class II types were obtained from metadata supplied by the sample provider rather than from assay-based typing. The repertoires were released in a freely available public database intended as a resource for research on the immune response to SARS-CoV-2. The dataset comprised deeply sampled blood TCRbeta repertoires from subjects exposed to, actively infected with, or recovered from COVID-19. Samples came from the ongoing ImmuneRACE study (first 160 participants) plus 1,254 subjects from 6 global collaborators. The material from the prospective study consisted of cDNA or gDNA derived from T cells, B-cell-depleted T cells, or PBMCs. Sample metadata almost always included a de-identified subject ID, COVID-19 status, age in years and sex.

Beyond this particular receptor, the publication reports: Clinical and demographic metadata were provided uncurated, with the amount varying by source and participant.

Reading the germline V gene gives CDR1 MNHNS and CDR2 SASEGT. Taken from cysteine to phenylalanine, the CDR3 has 15 residues. Of the read, only the CDR3 DNA is kept; its 45 bases are in frame from base 1. Germline trimming amounts to 2 bases on V and 5 bases on J, with 4 as the count of junction bases outside the gene matches. The immunoSEQ Assay, a bias-controlled multiplex PCR, was used to amplify TCRbeta CDR3 regions from genomic DNA. The source study handled its data this way. Within the assay, amplification of reference gene primers was used to estimate how many nucleated cells each sample contained. Sequence reads were collapsed and filtered to measure the absolute abundance of every unique TCRbeta CDR3 rearrangement. Productive Simpson clonality was computed per sample as the square root of Simpson's diversity index over productive rearrangements. The table was pulled from immuneACCESS by TCRdb, which kept in-frame rearrangements only. Such tables lose some clones; where checked, under half of the loss comes from unresolved V genes, and the rest has no known cause. V, J and clone size reflect that table, while D and trimming were determined from the DNA. Across this sample there are 40,000 to 55,000 clones, with about 88% seen only once. 15% to 17% of the sample lies in the top ten.

Points on this clone: What this receptor recognizes is not known. The sample holds no much larger clone one base away, and base qualities are not on file.

Whole blood was collected in K2EDTA tubes by collaborating institutions according to the institutions' own protocols. Collaborator samples were shipped for TCRbeta analysis as frozen whole blood, isolated PBMCs, or DNA extracted from either sample type. Sequences were obtained from peripheral blood. This chain is built from TRBV6-1 and TRBJ2-5; the junction holds 11 bases that match TRBD2. The clonotype was recovered from a man between 65 and 85 years old with active COVID-19. The CDR3 protein is CASSEFSGGAETQYF. The nucleotide sequence reads TGTGCCAGCAGTGAATTTAGCGGGGGGGCCGAGACCCAGTACTTC.